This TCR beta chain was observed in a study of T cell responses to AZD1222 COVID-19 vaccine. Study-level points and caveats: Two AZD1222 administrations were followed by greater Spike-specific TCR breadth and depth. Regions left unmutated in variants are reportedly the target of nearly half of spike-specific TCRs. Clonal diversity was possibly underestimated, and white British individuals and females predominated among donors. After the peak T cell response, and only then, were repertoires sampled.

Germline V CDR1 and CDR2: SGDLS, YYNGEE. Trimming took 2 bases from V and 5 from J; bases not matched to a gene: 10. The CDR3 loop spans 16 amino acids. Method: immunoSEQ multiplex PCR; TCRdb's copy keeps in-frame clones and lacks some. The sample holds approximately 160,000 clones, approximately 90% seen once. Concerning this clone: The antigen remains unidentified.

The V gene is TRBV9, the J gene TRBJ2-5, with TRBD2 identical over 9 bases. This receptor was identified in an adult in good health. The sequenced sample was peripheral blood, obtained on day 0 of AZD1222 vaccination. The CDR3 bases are TGTGCCAGCAGCGTTGCCGGTAGCGGGGGCAGGGAGACCCAGTACTTC. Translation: CASSVAGSGGRETQYF.